This T cell receptor beta chain was identified in a study of blood T cell repertoires in COVID-19. CDR1 DFQATT and CDR2 SNEGSKA come from the germline V gene (reference sequence). V shed 3 bases and J shed 0 bases, with 15 bases lying between them. CDR3 size: 15 residues. Sequencing was performed with immunoSEQ multiplex PCR; in TCRdb, only in-frame clones are kept and a portion is missing. The sample includes over 110,000 clones, 65% to 80% seen only once; the top ten take about an eighth. The receptor's source is a man at least 80 years old with acute or convalescent COVID-19. Material: peripheral blood. The rearrangement links TRBV20-1 to TRBJ2-7; perhaps TRBD2 as D (5 bases). The CDR3 reads CSASRPDRGSYEQYF. The CDR3 DNA reads TGCAGTGCTAGTCGGCCGGACCGGGGCTCCTACGAGCAGTACTTC.